These 26 T cell receptor beta chains were sequenced from one sample in a study of early T cells in non-severe SARS-CoV-2 infection. MiXCR, applied by TCRdb to the 5' RACE reads, yields one record per CDR3 protein. The profile shows tens of thousands of distinct CDR3 sequences, about an eighth of them singletons. The specimen was whole blood, collected at baseline. Source of these receptors: an adult who was a healthcare worker with PCR-confirmed SARS-CoV-2 infection or an uninfected control (not recorded which).

The chain combines TRBV20-1 with TRBJ1-2; D remains unclear. This CDR3 is 13 amino acids long. Trimming removed 3 bases at V and 3 bases at J, with 11 bases between. Looked up from germline, CDR1 is DFQATT and CDR2 is SNEGSKA (reference sequence). The CDR3: CSARGGYDYGYTF. CDR3 coding DNA: TGCAGTGCTAGGGGCGGGTACGACTATGGCTACACCTTC.

This clonotype occurred a few times. This chain connects TRBV10-3 to TRBJ2-7; tentatively, D is TRBD1 or TRBD2 (5 bases each). This CDR3 has 15 amino acids. V lost 2 bases and J 3 bases, leaving 14 bases between the germline ends. Germline lookup yields CDR1 ENHRY and CDR2 SYGVKD. The CDR3 here is CAISETGTVSYEQYF. The DNA of the CDR3 is TGTGCCATCAGTGAGACCGGGACCGTTAGCTACGAGCAGTACTTC.

This clonotype was observed a handful of times. V gene TRBV20-1 combines with J gene TRBJ2-1, with 11 bases matching TRBD2. Germline V CDR1 and CDR2: DFQATT, SNEGSKA (reference sequence). The CDR3 has 16 residues. Trimming removed 3 bases from V and 4 bases from J; junction bases left unmatched: 8. CDR3 in DNA: TGCAGTGCTAGGCAATTAGCGGGGGGGCTGTACAATGAGCAGTTCTTC. Translating it yields CSARQLAGGLYNEQFF.

V usage is TRBV27 and J usage is TRBJ2-2; 11 bases are shared with TRBD2. V dropped 3 bases and J dropped 7; count of bases not matched to a gene: 4. Germline CDR1 reads MNHEY; CDR2 reads SMNVEV (reference sequence). The CDR3 is 15 amino acids. DNA of the CDR3: TGTGCCAGCAGTTTCCTAGCGGGAGGTGACGGGGAGCTGTTTTTT. Translating gives CASSFLAGGDGELFF.

In its sample, this clonotype was seen a few times. This chain links TRBV9 with TRBJ1-3; D not certain. Germline V lookup: CDR1 SGDLS, CDR2 YYNGEE. Trimming pared 5 bases from V and 0 bases from J, leaving 15 bases between. The CDR3 is 16 residues long. The CDR3 is CASSLGPASSGNTIYF. The CDR3 bases are TGTGCCAGCAGTCTAGGGCCAGCAAGCTCTGGAAACACCATATATTTT.

The J gene is TRBJ2-7, the V gene TRBV29-1, with D perhaps matching TRBD1 or TRBD2 (5 bases each). V was cut by 2 bases and J by 5 bases, with 10 bases left in between. The germline V gene has CDR1 SQVTM and CDR2 ANQGSEA. The CDR3 loop spans 12 amino acids. CDR3 amino acids: CSVESGDDEQYF. Here the CDR3 DNA reads TGCAGCGTTGAATCTGGGGACGACGAGCAGTACTTC.

This clonotype was seen many times. The chain uses TRBV7-2 and TRBJ1-2, with a tentative D call TRBD1 (6 bases). V shed 1 base and J shed 4 bases, with 13 bases lying between them. This CDR3 region has 15 residues. Germline loops: CDR1 SGHTA, CDR2 FQGNSA. DNA for the CDR3: TGTGCCAGCAGCTTAGTCCCAGGGGCTACCTATGGCTACACCTTC. This gives the protein CASSLVPGATYGYTF.

This clonotype was found a few times. One end of the junction is discordant with germline, which a read error may explain. The rearrangement uses TRBV7-9 and TRBJ2-7, with D maybe TRBD1 (6 bases). The CDR3 has 13 residues. The germline CDR1 and CDR2 sequences are SEHNR and FQNEAQ (reference sequence). The DNA for the CDR3 is TGTGCCAGCAGCCCTACAGGGATTAACGAACAGTACTTC. Its translation is CASSPTGINEQYF.

V is TRBV27 and J is TRBJ1-2; possibly TRBD1 for D (6 bases). The V gene lost 2 bases and the J gene lost 3 bases, with 10 bases spanning the gap. Per the germline V gene, CDR1 is MNHEY and CDR2 is SMNVEV (reference sequence). CDR3 length: 14 amino acids. The CDR3: CASSLGGVDYGYTF. The CDR3 nucleotides read TGTGCCAGCAGTTTAGGGGGCGTGGACTATGGCTACACCTTC.

The gene calls are TRBV18 and TRBJ2-7, with a possible D match to TRBD1 (5 bases). This CDR3 has 14 residues. Trimming pared 3 bases from V and 5 bases from J, leaving 14 bases between. Germline V gene data show CDR1 as KGHSH and CDR2 as LQKENI. The CDR3 nucleotides are TGTGCCAGCTCACCCAGGGTTATTGTCCACGAGCAGTACTTC. Protein sequence: CASSPRVIVHEQYF.

This clonotype turned up a few times. The chain recombines TRBV5-1 with TRBJ2-1; 8 nucleotides match TRBD2. The CDR3 runs 17 residues. The V gene end was trimmed by 2 bases and the J gene end by 5 bases; junction bases not matched to a gene: 12. CDR1 and CDR2 from the germline V gene are SGHRS and YFSETQ. CDR3 sequence (DNA): TGCGCCAGCAGCTTCCTTCTCAGCGGGAGCGGCAACAATGAGCAGTTCTTC. Translated, it gives CASSFLLSGSGNNEQFF. The variable domain in full, completed from reference TRBV5-1 and TRBJ2-1, reads KAGVTQTPRYLIKTRGQQVTLSCSPISGHRSVSWYQQTPGQGLQFLFEYFSETQRNKGNFPGRFSGRQFSNSRSEMNVSTLELGDSALYLCASSFLLSGSGNNEQFFGPGTRLTVL.

This clonotype occurred a few times. This CDR3 reads CSVAGLLSSYNEQFF. CDR3 coding DNA: TGCAGCGTTGCGGGTCTACTTTCCTCCTACAATGAGCAGTTCTTC. The rearrangement links TRBV29-1 to TRBJ2-1; no definite D call. The length of the CDR3 is 15 residues. V shed 4 bases and J shed 0 bases, with 13 bases lying between them. Germline V lookup: CDR1 SQVTM, CDR2 ANQGSEA.

The chain has TRBV6-1 and TRBJ2-2; 7 positions agree with TRBD1. CDR3 length equals 15 residues. V shed 7 bases and J 0 bases; nucleotides not matched to a gene: 5. CDR1 MNHNS and CDR2 SASEGT come from the germline V gene. The CDR3 sequence is CASTVRGTNTGELFF. DNA of the CDR3: TGTGCCAGCACGGTCAGGGGGACGAACACCGGGGAGCTGTTTTTT.

The chain couples TRBV30 to TRBJ1-6, with D uncertain. Germline V gene data show CDR1 as GTSNPN and CDR2 as SVGIG (reference sequence). Trimming cost V 5 bases and J 10 bases, with 18 bases left between them. The CDR3 covers 14 residues. The CDR3 DNA reads TGTGCCTGGGTCACTAAAGCAACGAGCTCACCCCTCCACTTT. Translated: CAWVTKATSSPLHF.

This clonotype was detected ten times or more. The chain combines TRBV29-1 with TRBJ2-7; D might be TRBD2 (5 bases). CDR3 length equals 11 residues. V lost 7 bases and J 6 bases, leaving 13 bases between the germline ends. Per the germline V gene, CDR1 is SQVTM and CDR2 is ANQGSEA. The CDR3 DNA is TGCAGCGCCGGGGTTGACGTCGAGCAGTACTTC. This codes for CSAGVDVEQYF.

The J gene is TRBJ2-3, the V gene TRBV20-1; 7 bases match TRBD2. The junction had 12 bases not matched to a gene; V was cut back by 0 bases and J by 9 bases. Germline V gene sequence: CDR1 DFQATT, CDR2 SNEGSKA (reference sequence). The CDR3 is 15 residues long. The CDR3 DNA sequence: TGCAGTGCTAGAGATAGAGCGGGTTCCGGGGGGACGCAGTATTTT. It translates to CSARDRAGSGGTQYF.

Ten or more counts support this clonotype. The chain uses TRBV7-2 and TRBJ2-1, with TRBD1 identical over 10 bases. The J segment lost 4 bases and the V segment lost 5 bases, leaving 5 bases of the junction unmatched. The CDR3 consists of 15 residues. Looked up from germline, CDR1 is SGHTA and CDR2 is FQGNSA. CDR3 sequence (DNA): TGTGCCAGCAGCCCGGACAGGGGGTTTTACAATGAGCAGTTCTTC. Amino acid sequence: CASSPDRGFYNEQFF.

In DNA, the CDR3 is TGTGCCAGCAGCTTGGGACAGGTCTATGGCTACACCTTC. Protein sequence: CASSLGQVYGYTF. V is TRBV7-2 and J is TRBJ1-2, with 8 bases aligning to TRBD1. The ends lost 3 bases at V and 4 bases at J; junction bases unmatched: 1. The CDR3 has 13 residues. The V gene's germline CDR1 is SGHTA and CDR2 FQGNSA.

This clonotype occurred many times. The chain is built from TRBV7-8 and TRBJ2-3; D is unresolved. V shed 5 bases and J shed 5 bases, with 11 bases lying between them. The CDR3 runs to 13 residues. Per germline, CDR1 SGHVS and CDR2 FQNEAQ. The CDR3 DNA sequence: TGTGCCAGCAGCCGGGCCCTACTAGATACGCAGTATTTT. This translates into CASSRALLDTQYF.

This clonotype was seen at least ten times. This sequence joins TRBV7-8 and TRBJ2-1; D possibly matches TRBD1 or TRBD2 (5 bases each). CDR3 length equals 18 residues. Between the trimmed V and J ends, which lost 5 bases and 0 bases, there was a span of 20 bases. Germline V gene lookup returns CDR1 SGHVS and CDR2 FQNEAQ. The CDR3 coding sequence is TGTGCCAGCAGCCTCAGAACCTTAAGGGACGGCTCCTACAATGAGCAGTTCTTC. Its translation: CASSLRTLRDGSYNEQFF.

This rearrangement joins TRBV5-1 to TRBJ2-3; D remains ambiguous. The CDR3 has 16 residues. V was pared by 4 bases and J by 4 bases, with 19 bases between. Germline-derived CDR1 and CDR2 are SGHRS and YFSETQ. DNA for the CDR3: TGCGCCAGCAGCCGAGAAATTGGTTGGGTTGCAGATACGCAGTATTTT. Translating it yields CASSREIGWVADTQYF.

This clonotype showed up just a few times. The J gene is TRBJ1-1, the V gene TRBV5-1; 8 bases line up with TRBD1. The CDR3 consists of 17 residues. V lost 3 bases and J lost 0; bases outside the gene matches: 10. Germline-derived CDR1 and CDR2 are SGHRS and YFSETQ. This CDR3 is CASSSLPQGQVNTEAFF. The CDR3 region has the DNA TGCGCCAGCAGCTCGCTTCCCCAGGGACAGGTGAACACTGAAGCTTTCTTT.

This clonotype was found a few times. V and J are TRBV5-1 and TRBJ2-3, with 10 nucleotides matching TRBD2. V lost 3 bases, J lost 2 bases, and 3 bases stayed unmatched. The CDR3 has 15 residues. Looked up from germline, CDR1 is SGHRS and CDR2 is YFSETQ. CDR3 in amino acids: CASSSGLAVTDTQYF. The DNA for the CDR3 is TGCGCCAGCAGCTCCGGACTAGCGGTCACAGATACGCAGTATTTT. Based on the CDR3 plus reference TRBV5-1 and TRBJ2-3, the full variable domain is KAGVTQTPRYLIKTRGQQVTLSCSPISGHRSVSWYQQTPGQGLQFLFEYFSETQRNKGNFPGRFSGRQFSNSRSEMNVSTLELGDSALYLCASSSGLAVTDTQYFGPGTRLTVL.

This sequence joins TRBV5-1 and TRBJ2-1, with 9 positions matching TRBD1. The V and J ends lost 4 bases and 3 bases, in that order; junction bases with no gene match: 5. The CDR3 has 15 residues. Looked up from germline, CDR1 is SGHRS and CDR2 is YFSETQ. Here the CDR3 reads CASSEGQGSYNEQFF. The CDR3 DNA reads TGCGCCAGCAGCGAGGGACAGGGAAGCTACAATGAGCAGTTCTTC. The entire variable domain, with the rest obtained from reference TRBV5-1 and TRBJ2-1, is as follows: KAGVTQTPRYLIKTRGQQVTLSCSPISGHRSVSWYQQTPGQGLQFLFEYFSETQRNKGNFPGRFSGRQFSNSRSEMNVSTLELGDSALYLCASSEGQGSYNEQFFGPGTRLTVL.

The chain is built from TRBV5-6 and TRBJ2-7; unclear D gene. V shed 2 bases and J shed 3 bases, with 15 bases lying between them. Germline lookup yields CDR1 SGHDT and CDR2 YYEEEE. The CDR3 runs to 15 residues. The CDR3: CASSFGGQLNYEQYF. DNA for the CDR3: TGTGCCAGCAGCTTCGGCGGCCAGCTAAACTACGAGCAGTACTTC.

In this sample, this clonotype turned up once. The V call is TRBV20-1, the J call TRBJ2-3; 10 bases agree with TRBD2. Looked up from germline, CDR1 is DFQATT and CDR2 is SNEGSKA (reference sequence). The length of the CDR3 is 16 residues. The ends lost 6 bases at V and 6 bases at J; junction bases unmatched: 15. The CDR3 region has the DNA TGCAGTGCACCCGGGTTAGCGGGAGGCCTATCCGATACGCAGTATTTT. Translation gives CSAPGLAGGLSDTQYF.